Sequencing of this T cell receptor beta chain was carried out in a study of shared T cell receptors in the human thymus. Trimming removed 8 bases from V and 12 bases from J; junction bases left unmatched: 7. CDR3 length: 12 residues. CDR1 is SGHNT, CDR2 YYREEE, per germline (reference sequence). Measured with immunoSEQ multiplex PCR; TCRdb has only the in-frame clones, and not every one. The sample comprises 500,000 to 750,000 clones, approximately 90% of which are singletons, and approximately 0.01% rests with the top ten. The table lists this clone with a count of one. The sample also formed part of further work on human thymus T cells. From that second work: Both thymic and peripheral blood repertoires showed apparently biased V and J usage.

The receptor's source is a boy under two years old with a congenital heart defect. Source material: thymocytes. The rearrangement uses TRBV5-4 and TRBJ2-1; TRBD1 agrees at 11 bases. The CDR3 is CARDRGRVVQFF. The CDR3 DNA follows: TGTGCCAGGGACAGGGGGCGGGTTGTGCAGTTCTTC.